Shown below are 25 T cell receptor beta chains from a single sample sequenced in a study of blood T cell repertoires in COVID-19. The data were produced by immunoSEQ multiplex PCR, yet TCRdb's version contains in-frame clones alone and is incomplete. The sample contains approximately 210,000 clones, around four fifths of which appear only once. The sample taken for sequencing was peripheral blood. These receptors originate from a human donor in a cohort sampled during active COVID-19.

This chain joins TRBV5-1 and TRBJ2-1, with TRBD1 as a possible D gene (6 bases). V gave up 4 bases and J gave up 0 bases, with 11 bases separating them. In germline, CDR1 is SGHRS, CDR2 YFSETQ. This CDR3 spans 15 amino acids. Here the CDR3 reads CASSATGGSYNEQFF. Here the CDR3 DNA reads TGCGCCAGCAGCGCGACAGGAGGCTCCTACAATGAGCAGTTCTTC.

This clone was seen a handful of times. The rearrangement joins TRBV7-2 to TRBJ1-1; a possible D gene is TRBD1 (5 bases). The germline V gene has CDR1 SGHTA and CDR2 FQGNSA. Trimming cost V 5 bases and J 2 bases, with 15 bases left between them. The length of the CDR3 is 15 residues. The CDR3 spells CASSRKSGINTEAFF. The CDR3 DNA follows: TGTGCCAGCAGCCGCAAGTCAGGGATAAACACTGAAGCTTTCTTT.

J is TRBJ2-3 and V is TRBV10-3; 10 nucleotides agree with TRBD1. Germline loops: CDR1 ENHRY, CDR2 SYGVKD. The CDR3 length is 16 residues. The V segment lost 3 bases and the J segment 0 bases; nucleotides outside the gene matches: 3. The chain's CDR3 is CAISDQDRGSTDTQYF. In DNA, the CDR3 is TGTGCCATCAGTGACCAGGACAGGGGGAGCACAGATACGCAGTATTTT.

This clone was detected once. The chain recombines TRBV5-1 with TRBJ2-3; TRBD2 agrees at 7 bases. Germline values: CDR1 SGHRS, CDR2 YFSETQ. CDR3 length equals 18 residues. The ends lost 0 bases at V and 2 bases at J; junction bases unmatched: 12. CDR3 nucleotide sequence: TGCGCCAGCAGCTTGGTGCTTTCTAGCGGCTCGCACACAGATACGCAGTATTTT. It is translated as CASSLVLSSGSHTDTQYF.

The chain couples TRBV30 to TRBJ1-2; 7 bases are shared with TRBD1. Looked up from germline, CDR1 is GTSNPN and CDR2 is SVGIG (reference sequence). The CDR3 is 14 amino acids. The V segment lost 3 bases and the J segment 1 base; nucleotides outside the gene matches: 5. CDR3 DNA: TGTGCCTGGAGAACAGGGGAGAGTAACTATGGCTACACCTTC. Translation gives CAWRTGESNYGYTF.

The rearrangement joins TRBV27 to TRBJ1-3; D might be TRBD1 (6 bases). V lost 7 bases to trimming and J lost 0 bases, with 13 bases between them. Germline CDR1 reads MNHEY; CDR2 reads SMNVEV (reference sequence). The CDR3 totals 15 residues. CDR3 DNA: TGTGCCAGCAAAAAACAGGGTCGCTCTGGAAACACCATATATTTT. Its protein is CASKKQGRSGNTIYF.

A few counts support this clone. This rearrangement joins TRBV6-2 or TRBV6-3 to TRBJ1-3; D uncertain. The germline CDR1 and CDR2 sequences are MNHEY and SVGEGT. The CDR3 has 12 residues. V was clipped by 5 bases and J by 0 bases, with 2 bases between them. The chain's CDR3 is CASSLSGNTIYF. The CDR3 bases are TGTGCCAGCAGTCTCTCTGGAAACACCATATATTTT.

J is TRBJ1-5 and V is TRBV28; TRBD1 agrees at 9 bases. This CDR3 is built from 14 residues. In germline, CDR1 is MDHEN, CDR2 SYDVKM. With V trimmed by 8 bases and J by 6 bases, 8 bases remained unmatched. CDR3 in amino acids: CASLGTGIPQPQHF. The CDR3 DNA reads TGTGCCAGCTTAGGGACAGGGATTCCTCAGCCCCAGCATTTT.

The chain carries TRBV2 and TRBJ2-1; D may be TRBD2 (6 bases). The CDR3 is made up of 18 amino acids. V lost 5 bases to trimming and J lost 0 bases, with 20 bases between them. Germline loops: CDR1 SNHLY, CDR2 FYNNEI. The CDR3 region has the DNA TGTGCCAGCAGTCCGGACTACACCGTATCGCCCTCCTACAATGAGCAGTTCTTC. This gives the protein CASSPDYTVSPSYNEQFF.

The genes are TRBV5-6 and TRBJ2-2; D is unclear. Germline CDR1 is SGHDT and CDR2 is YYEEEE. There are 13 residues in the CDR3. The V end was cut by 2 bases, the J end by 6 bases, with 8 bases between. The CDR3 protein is CASSFLSPGELFF. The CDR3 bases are TGTGCCAGCAGCTTTTTATCCCCCGGGGAGCTGTTTTTT.

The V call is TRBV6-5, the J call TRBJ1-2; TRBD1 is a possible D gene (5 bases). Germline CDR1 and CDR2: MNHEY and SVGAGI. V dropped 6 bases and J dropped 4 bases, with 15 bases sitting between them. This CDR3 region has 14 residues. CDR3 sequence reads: CASRPDSRRYGYTF. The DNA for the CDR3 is TGTGCCAGCAGACCCGACAGCCGCCGCTATGGCTACACCTTC.

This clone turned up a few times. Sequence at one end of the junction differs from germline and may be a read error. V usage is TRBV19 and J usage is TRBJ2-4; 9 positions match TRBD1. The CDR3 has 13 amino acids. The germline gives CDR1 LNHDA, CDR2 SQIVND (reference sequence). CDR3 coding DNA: TGTGCCAGTAGTACGGGACAGGGAAGATCAGGGCACTTC. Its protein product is CASSTGQGRSGHF.

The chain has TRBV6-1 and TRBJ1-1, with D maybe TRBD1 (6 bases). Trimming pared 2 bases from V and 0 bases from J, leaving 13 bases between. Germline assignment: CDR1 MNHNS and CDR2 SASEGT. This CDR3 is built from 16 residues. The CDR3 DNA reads TGTGCCAGCAGTGAAAGCCGGACAGCACTGAACACTGAAGCTTTCTTT. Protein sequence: CASSESRTALNTEAFF.

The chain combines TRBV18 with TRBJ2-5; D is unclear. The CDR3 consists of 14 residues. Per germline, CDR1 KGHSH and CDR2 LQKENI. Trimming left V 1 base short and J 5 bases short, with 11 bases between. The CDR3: CASSPLPARETQYF. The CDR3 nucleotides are TGTGCCAGCTCACCACTTCCTGCCCGGGAGACCCAGTACTTC.

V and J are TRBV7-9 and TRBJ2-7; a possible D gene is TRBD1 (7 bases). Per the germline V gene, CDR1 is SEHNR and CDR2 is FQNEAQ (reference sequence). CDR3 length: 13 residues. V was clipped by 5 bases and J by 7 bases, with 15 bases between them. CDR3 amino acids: CASSNEGAGEQYV. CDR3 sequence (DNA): TGTGCCAGCAGCAATGAGGGGGCGGGGGAGCAGTACGTC.

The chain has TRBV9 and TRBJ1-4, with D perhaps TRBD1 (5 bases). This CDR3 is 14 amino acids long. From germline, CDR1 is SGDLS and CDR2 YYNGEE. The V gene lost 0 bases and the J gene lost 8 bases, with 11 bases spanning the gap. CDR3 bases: TGTGCCAGCAGCGTAGCGGCAGGGCAAGAAAAACTGTTTTTT. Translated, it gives CASSVAAGQEKLFF.

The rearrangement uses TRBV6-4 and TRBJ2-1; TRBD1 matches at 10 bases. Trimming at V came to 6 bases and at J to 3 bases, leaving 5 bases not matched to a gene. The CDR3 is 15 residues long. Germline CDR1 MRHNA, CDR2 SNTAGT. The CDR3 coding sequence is TGTGCCAGCAGCACGGACAGGGGGGTCTACAATGAGCAGTTCTTC. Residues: CASSTDRGVYNEQFF.

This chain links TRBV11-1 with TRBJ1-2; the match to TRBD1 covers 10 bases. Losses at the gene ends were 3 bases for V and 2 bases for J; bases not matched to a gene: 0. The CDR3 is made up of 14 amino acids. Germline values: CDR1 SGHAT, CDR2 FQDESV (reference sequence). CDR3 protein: CASSLGQGNYGYTF. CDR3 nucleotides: TGTGCCAGCAGCTTGGGACAGGGGAACTATGGCTACACCTTC.

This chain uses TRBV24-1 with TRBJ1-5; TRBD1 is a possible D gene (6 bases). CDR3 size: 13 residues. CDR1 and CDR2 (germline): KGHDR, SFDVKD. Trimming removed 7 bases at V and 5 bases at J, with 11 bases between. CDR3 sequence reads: CATSLTGDQPQHF. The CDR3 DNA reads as TGTGCCACCAGCCTGACAGGAGATCAGCCCCAGCATTTT.

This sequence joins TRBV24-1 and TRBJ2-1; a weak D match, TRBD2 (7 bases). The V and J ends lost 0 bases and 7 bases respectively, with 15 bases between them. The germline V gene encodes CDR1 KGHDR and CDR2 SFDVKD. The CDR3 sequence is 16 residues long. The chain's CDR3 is CATSDLRGGATNEQFF. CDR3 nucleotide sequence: TGTGCCACCAGTGATTTGCGTGGGGGGGCCACAAATGAGCAGTTCTTC.

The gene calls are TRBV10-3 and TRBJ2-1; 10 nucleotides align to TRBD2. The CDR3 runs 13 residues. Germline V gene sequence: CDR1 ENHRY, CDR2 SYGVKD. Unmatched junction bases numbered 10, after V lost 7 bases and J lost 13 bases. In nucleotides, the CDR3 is TGTGCCATCAACCCTAGCGGGAGTAGCGAACAGTTCTTC. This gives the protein CAINPSGSSEQFF.

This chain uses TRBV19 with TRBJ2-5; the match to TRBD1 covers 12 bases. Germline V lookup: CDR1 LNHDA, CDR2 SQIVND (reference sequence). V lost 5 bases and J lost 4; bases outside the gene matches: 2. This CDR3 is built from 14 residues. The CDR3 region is CASSWGQGAETQYF. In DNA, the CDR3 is TGTGCCAGTAGTTGGGGACAGGGGGCAGAGACCCAGTACTTC.

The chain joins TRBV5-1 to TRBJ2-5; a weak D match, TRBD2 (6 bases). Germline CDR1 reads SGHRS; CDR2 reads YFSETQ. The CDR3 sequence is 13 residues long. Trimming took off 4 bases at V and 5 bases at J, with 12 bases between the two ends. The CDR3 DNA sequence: TGCGCCAGCAGCAGACCGGAGGGCGAGACCCAGTACTTC. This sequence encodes CASSRPEGETQYF.

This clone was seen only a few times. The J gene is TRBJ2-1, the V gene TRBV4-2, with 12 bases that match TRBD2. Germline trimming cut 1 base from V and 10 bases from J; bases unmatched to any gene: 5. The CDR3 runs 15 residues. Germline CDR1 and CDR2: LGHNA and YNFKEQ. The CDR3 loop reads CASSQVGLAGSEQFF. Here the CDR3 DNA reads TGTGCCAGCAGCCAAGTTGGACTAGCGGGGTCGGAGCAGTTCTTC.

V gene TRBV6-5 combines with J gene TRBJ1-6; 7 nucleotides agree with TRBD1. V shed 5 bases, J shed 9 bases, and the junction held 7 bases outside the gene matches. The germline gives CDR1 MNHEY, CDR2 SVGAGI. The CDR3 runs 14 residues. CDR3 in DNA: TGTGCCAGCAGTCGAAACAGGGGAGGTTCACCCCTCCACTTT. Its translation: CASSRNRGGSPLHF.